Listed here are 21 T cell receptor beta chains from one sample, sequenced in a study of cytomegalovirus exposure and HLA in healthy donors. This PCR relied on a set of 60 Vbeta primers and 13 Jbeta primers. Produced via immunoSEQ multiplex PCR; TCRdb's table is partial and in-frame only. The sample records tens of thousands of clones, about 73% being singletons. Sequenced sample: PBMCs. Source of these receptors: a middle-aged woman in good health and CMV-seropositive.

This clone has only a few counts. The chain joins TRBV13 to TRBJ1-3; D is possibly TRBD1 (6 bases). The germline CDR1 and CDR2 sequences are PRHDT and FYEKMQ (reference sequence). Trimming stripped 0 bases from V and 3 bases from J, with 6 bases between. This CDR3 is built from 14 residues. The CDR3 DNA reads as TGTGCCAGCAGCTTAGGACAGGGTGGAAACACCATATATTTT. It is translated as CASSLGQGGNTIYF.

CDR3 DNA: TGTGCCACCAGGAAAGGGTCAGGGGGCGTAGGTGAGCAGTTCTTC. It is translated as CATRKGSGGVGEQFF. The gene calls are TRBV15 and TRBJ2-1; TRBD1 matches at 8 bases. V shed 6 bases and J 9 bases; nucleotides not matched to a gene: 13. Germline CDR1 LNHNV, CDR2 YYDKDF (reference sequence). The CDR3 has 15 amino acids. The entire variable domain, with the rest obtained from reference TRBV15 and TRBJ2-1, is as follows: DAMVIQNPRYQVTQFGKPVTLSCSQTLNHNVMYWYQQKSSQAPKLLFHYYDKDFNNEADTPDNFQSRRPNTSFCFLDIRSPGLGDTAMYLCATRKGSGGVGEQFFGPGTRLTVL.

The J gene is TRBJ1-4, the V gene TRBV7-9; the match to TRBD1 covers 7 bases. With V trimmed by 5 bases and J by 2 bases, 5 bases remained unmatched. Per germline, CDR1 SEHNR and CDR2 FQNEAQ (reference sequence). This CDR3 spans 15 amino acids. The CDR3 loop is CASSQQGTTNEKLFF. CDR3 nucleotide sequence: TGTGCCAGCAGCCAACAGGGGACCACTAATGAAAAACTGTTTTTT. Variable domain in full (rest from reference TRBV7-9 and TRBJ1-4): DTGVSQNPRHKITKRGQNVTFRCDPISEHNRLYWYRQTLGQGPEFLTYFQNEAQLEKSRLLSDRFSAERPKGSFSTLEIQRTEQGDSAMYLCASSQQGTTNEKLFFGSGTQLSVL.

The chain joins TRBV11-3 to TRBJ2-5; TRBD2 matches 7 bases. The CDR3 extends over 16 amino acids. The V gene's germline CDR1 is SGHNT and CDR2 YENEEA. V was clipped by 1 base and J by 5 bases; unmatched bases: 10. The CDR3 DNA is TGTGCCAGCAGCTTAGTCGCGGGCGGGAGCGGTGAGACCCAGTACTTC. This sequence encodes CASSLVAGGSGETQYF. Together with reference TRBV11-3 and TRBJ2-5, the CDR3 gives the full variable domain: EAGVVQSPRYKIIEKKQPVAFWCNPISGHNTLYWYLQNLGQGPELLIRYENEEAVDDSQLPKDRFSAERLKGVDSTLKIQPAELGDSAVYLCASSLVAGGSGETQYFGPGTRLLVL.

The genes are TRBV30 and TRBJ2-5; D gene ambiguous. The J call is in doubt because the DNA end fits TRBJ2-7 better. The CDR3 is made up of 13 amino acids. Germline values: CDR1 GTSNPN, CDR2 SVGIG (reference sequence). CDR3 DNA: TGTGCCTGGAGTAGCGCCGTCCCCTACGAGCAGTACTTC. Translating it yields CAWSSAVPYEQYF.

The rearrangement links TRBV7-2 to TRBJ2-5; 7 positions match TRBD1. The J call may be faulty, since TRBJ2-7 better matches the DNA end. This CDR3 spans 15 amino acids. In germline, CDR1 is SGHTA, CDR2 FQGNSA. CDR3 sequence (DNA): TGTGCCAGCAGCTTAGGACAGGGAGCCTTTTACGAGCAGTACTTC. Encoded protein: CASSLGQGAFYEQYF.

This clone has only a few counts. J is TRBJ1-4 and V is TRBV2, with 8 bases fitting TRBD1. CDR3 length: 14 amino acids. V dropped 10 bases and J dropped 5; count of bases not matched to a gene: 9. Germline CDR1 is SNHLY and CDR2 is FYNNEI. CDR3 region: CATRTGWSNEKLFF. CDR3 sequence (DNA): TGTGCCACCAGGACAGGGTGGTCCAATGAAAAACTGTTTTTT.

This chain uses TRBV27 with TRBJ1-2; possible D gene TRBD1, 6 bases. This CDR3 contains 14 residues. V gave up 4 bases and J gave up 2 bases, with 11 bases separating them. CDR1 MNHEY and CDR2 SMNVEV come from the germline V gene (reference sequence). The CDR3 DNA reads as TGTGCCAGCAGTTCCTACAGGGTCAACTATGGCTACACCTTC. Encoded protein: CASSSYRVNYGYTF.

This clone was seen a few times. J is TRBJ1-6 and V is TRBV5-1; TRBD1 might be the D (6 bases). The germline gives CDR1 SGHRS, CDR2 YFSETQ. Trimming left V 3 bases short and J 9 bases short, with 16 bases between. This CDR3 is 15 amino acids long. The CDR3 DNA sequence: TGCGCCAGCAGCTCTTACACAGGGAGCGGTTCACCCCTCCACTTT. Protein: CASSSYTGSGSPLHF.

V and J are TRBV28 and TRBJ2-1, with D unclear. Per the germline V gene, CDR1 is MDHEN and CDR2 is SYDVKM. The CDR3 has 12 amino acids. The germline V and J ends were trimmed by 2 bases and 9 bases, with 8 bases remaining between them. The CDR3 sequence: CASSLGQLEQFF. For the CDR3, the DNA is TGTGCCAGCAGTTTAGGGCAGCTTGAGCAGTTCTTC.

There are a few counts of this clone. The chain uses TRBV10-2 and TRBJ2-5; 7 positions agree with TRBD2. The better agreement between TRBJ2-7 and the DNA end casts doubt on the J call. CDR3 length: 14 amino acids. CDR1 and CDR2 from the germline V gene are WSHSY and SAAADI. The DNA for the CDR3 is TGCGCCAGCAGTGAGGGGGAGGGAACCTACGAGCAGTACTTC. Its translation is CASSEGEGTYEQYF.

This chain uses TRBV5-1 with TRBJ2-3; 8 bases agree with TRBD1. Germline V lookup: CDR1 SGHRS, CDR2 YFSETQ. The CDR3 is 16 amino acids. V shed 0 bases and J 2 bases; nucleotides not matched to a gene: 5. CDR3 loop: CASSLVGDRITDTQYF. The DNA for the CDR3 is TGCGCCAGCAGCTTGGTGGGGGACAGGATCACAGATACGCAGTATTTT.

This chain uses TRBV28 with TRBJ2-3; 9 nucleotides match TRBD1. The trim removed 8 bases at V and 4 bases at J, leaving 4 bases unmatched. This CDR3 region has 13 residues. Germline V gives CDR1 MDHEN, CDR2 SYDVKM. The CDR3 DNA reads TGTGCCAGCCGGACAGGGGTGTCAGATACGCAGTATTTT. As protein: CASRTGVSDTQYF.

The V and J genes are TRBV29-1 and TRBJ1-1; TRBD1 might be the D (6 bases). Germline assignment: CDR1 SQVTM and CDR2 ANQGSEA. V lost 7 bases and J 1 base, leaving 16 bases between the germline ends. The CDR3 sequence is 14 residues long. This CDR3 is CSAKGGGANTEAFF. CDR3 nucleotides: TGCAGCGCCAAGGGGGGGGGCGCGAACACTGAAGCTTTCTTT. The full variable domain, its missing parts supplied by reference TRBV29-1 and TRBJ1-1, is SAVISQKPSRDICQRGTSLTIQCQVDSQVTMMFWYRQQPGQSLTLIATANQGSEATYESGFVIDKFPISRPNLTFSTLTVSNMSPEDSSIYLCSAKGGGANTEAFFGQGTRLTVV.

V gene TRBV21-1 combines with J gene TRBJ1-2; the DNA was not compared with TRBD1, the D call given in the table. TRBV21-1 is a listed pseudogene. The CDR3 totals 18 residues. CDR3 sequence (DNA): TGTGCCAGCAGCAAAATAGGACAGCCTTCAATGGCTAACTATGGCTACACCTTC. Protein product: CASSKIGQPSMANYGYTF.

CDR3 region: CASSSTGVTYEQYF. CDR3 DNA sequence: TGTGCCAGCAGTTCTACAGGGGTAACCTACGAGCAGTACTTC. J is TRBJ2-7 and V is TRBV27, with 7 bases identical to TRBD1. V lost 4 bases and J lost 2; bases outside the gene matches: 5. CDR1 and CDR2 (germline): MNHEY, SMNVEV (reference sequence). The CDR3 has 14 residues.

The V gene is TRBV19, the J gene TRBJ1-4, with D hard to call. The CDR3 totals 14 residues. V gave up 4 bases and J gave up 0 bases, with 6 bases separating them. Germline CDR1 is LNHDA and CDR2 is SQIVND (reference sequence). This CDR3 is CASSNAATNEKLFF. The CDR3 DNA is TGTGCCAGTAGTAATGCGGCAACTAATGAAAAACTGTTTTTT.

The chain combines TRBV27 with TRBJ1-1; 11 nucleotides align to TRBD1. Germline V gene sequence: CDR1 MNHEY, CDR2 SMNVEV (reference sequence). CDR3 size: 15 residues. V was pared by 7 bases and J by 2 bases, with 6 bases of the junction left unmatched. CDR3 in amino acids: CASTPGQGGNTEAFF. The CDR3 coding sequence is TGTGCCAGCACTCCGGGACAGGGGGGAAACACTGAAGCTTTCTTT.

This clone occurred once. CDR3 in DNA: TGTGCCAGTAGTATATTACAGGTGCCTAATGAAAAACTGTTTTTT. It translates to CASSILQVPNEKLFF. V and J are TRBV19 and TRBJ1-4; tentatively, D is TRBD1 (5 bases). Germline CDR1 LNHDA, CDR2 SQIVND (reference sequence). The CDR3 is made up of 15 amino acids. V lost 2 bases to trimming and J lost 3 bases, with 10 bases between them.

This chain joins TRBV7-2 and TRBJ2-3; D is possibly TRBD2 (6 bases). The CDR3 length is 13 residues. In germline, CDR1 is SGHTA, CDR2 FQGNSA. V shed 7 bases and J shed 5 bases, with 13 bases lying between them. CDR3 DNA sequence: TGTGCCAGCACTAGAGGGCGGGAAGATACGCAGTATTTT. This sequence encodes CASTRGREDTQYF.

The V gene is TRBV18, the J gene TRBJ1-1; D gene unclear. CDR3 length: 17 residues. Trimming stripped 1 base from V and 3 bases from J, with 18 bases between. In germline, CDR1 is KGHSH, CDR2 LQKENI. CDR3 bases: TGTGCCAGCTCACCACGGCGACAAGCACCTTTGGACACTGAAGCTTTCTTT. This gives the protein CASSPRRQAPLDTEAFF. The full variable domain, completed using reference TRBV18 and TRBJ1-1, is NAGVMQNPRHLVRRRGQEARLRCSPMKGHSHVYWYRQLPEEGLKFMVYLQKENIIDESGMPKERFSAEFPKEGPSILRIQQVVRGDSAAYFCASSPRRQAPLDTEAFFGQGTRLTVV.